This TCR beta chain appears in the sequencing data of a study of blood T cell repertoires in COVID-19 (TCRdb year 2020). In terms of the full investigation: Samples covering the acute and convalescent phases of COVID-19 were provided by collaborators in the United States, Italy and Spain. Where available, HLA class I and class II types were taken from metadata supplied by the sample provider and were not determined by assay-based typing. The repertoires were released in a freely available public database meant as a resource for research on the immune response to SARS-CoV-2. A de-identified subject ID, COVID-19 status, age in years and sex were almost always included in the sample metadata. The prospective study material was composed of cDNA or gDNA derived from T cells, B-cell-depleted T cells, or PBMCs. The samples were drawn from the first 160 participants of the ongoing ImmuneRACE study and from 1,254 subjects provided by 6 global collaborators. The dataset comprised deeply sampled blood TCRbeta repertoires from subjects exposed to, actively infected with, or recovered from COVID-19.

What the work shows at the level of the full study, not this receptor alone: The quantity of clinical and demographic metadata differed by source and by participant and was supplied without curation.

One collaborating source in Seattle enrolled patients during active infection and followed them longitudinally through the course of disease. Whole blood was collected in K2EDTA tubes by collaborating institutions according to the institutions' own protocols. Collaborator samples were shipped for TCRbeta analysis as frozen whole blood, isolated PBMCs, or DNA extracted from either sample type. Comment on this clone: The antigen it binds to is not known. There are no base qualities to consult, and no much larger clone falls within one base.

The immunoSEQ Assay, a bias-controlled multiplex PCR, was used to amplify TCRbeta CDR3 regions from genomic DNA. Per the original workflow: Nucleated cell counts per sample were estimated from amplification of reference gene primers within the assay. To quantify the absolute abundance of each unique TCRbeta CDR3 rearrangement, sequence reads were collapsed and filtered. For each sample, productive Simpson clonality was calculated as the square root of Simpson's diversity index over productive rearrangements. What TCRdb holds here is the immuneACCESS table cut down to in-frame rearrangements. Part of the clones is not present; checked against another copy, under half of the missing clones reflect an unresolved V gene, and the others are unexplained. The DNA gave D and trimming, while V, J and clone size come from that table. Recorded for this sample are around 140,000 clones; over 75% of them occurred a single time. Of the sample, around an eighth is held by the ten largest clones.

V ends up 5 bases short and J 1 base short, with an unmatched junction base count of 14. CDR1 and CDR2, per the germline V gene, are KGHDR and SFDVKD. The CDR3 runs 19 amino acids, cysteine and phenylalanine included. Kept here is only the CDR3 DNA, which spans 57 bases and is read in frame from base 1. The sequenced sample was peripheral blood. The V and J segments used are TRBV24-1 and TRBJ2-2; 8 bases in between match TRBD2. The TCR originated in a man aged 18 to 29 with COVID-19, enrolled during active disease. The nucleotides are TGTGCCACCAGTGCTTCCGTTCGGGCTAGCGGGTTGAACACCGGGGAGCTGTTTTTT. It encodes CATSASVRASGLNTGELFF.